This T cell receptor (beta chain) is drawn from a study of T-cell memory formation after mild COVID-19 (dated by TCRdb to about 2021). At the level of the whole study: Most TCR sequence clusters were specific to one of the two donors. The cohort was made up of two young adult volunteers, one female and one male, who were previously healthy. In a couple of donors, T-cell clones that expanded and contracted after mild COVID-19 were tracked by sequencing TCRalpha and TCRbeta repertoires over time. Summary of the overall study and its limitations: Some responding clones were detected in pre-infection memory, suggesting pre-existing cross-reactive memory T cells joined the SARS-CoV-2 response. From day 15 to 85, contracting clones showed balanced CD4/CD8 phenotypes, whereas a second wave of clones that expanded from day 15 to 37 leaned towards CD4+. SARS-CoV-2 specificity of the second-wave clones peaking on day 37 was not confirmed. Only two mild cases were covered by the study, and larger cohorts that include severe cases with pre-infection samples were considered necessary. Contracting CD4+ clones were located mainly in the CM and EM memory subsets, whereas CD8+ clones were found to be enriched in EMRA.

Cut back by 4 bases and 5 bases, the V and J ends lie 6 bases apart. The germline V gene sets CDR1 to MNHNS and CDR2 to SASEGT. Inclusive of the bounding cysteine and phenylalanine, the CDR3 is 12 residues long. Only the CDR3 DNA stays, 36 bases, in frame from base 1. This clonotype was found many times. The antigen it binds to is not known. Base qualities are not at hand, and no much larger clone is one base apart. Sequencer: Illumina NovaSeq 6000. TCRalpha and TCRbeta cDNA libraries were built by 5'RACE with constant-segment primers, adding sample barcodes and unique molecular identifiers. RNA was extracted from every sample with Trizol reagent. Library amplification was performed in two PCR steps, and a second sample barcode and Illumina TruSeq adapters were introduced in the second step. Sequencing of the libraries was done on an Illumina NovaSeq, producing 2 x 150 bp paired-end reads. As for the authors' bioinformatics: With migec v1.2.7, reads were demultiplexed and then collapsed into UMI-guided consensus sequences. Using mixcr v2.1.11, UMI consensuses were aligned to TRA and TRB V and J templates and then assembled into clonotypes. Clonotypes were classified as expanded or contracted when called significant by both edgeR and NoisET, with noise models trained on biological replicates. For edgeR calls, a false discovery rate-adjusted p below 0.01 and a log2 fold-change threshold of 1 were applied. PCA with hierarchical clustering of max-normalized trajectories of the 1000 most abundant clonotypes was used as exploratory dynamics analysis. The CD4 or CD8 phenotype of responding clones was assigned using the separately sequenced CD4+ and CD8+ repertoires. Starting from the raw public reads, TCRdb applied fastp trimming at Q25, assembled clones with MiXCR and retained in-frame beta chains. Identical CDR3 protein sequences are pooled into one entry, listed with their most common genes and DNA. Here the V and J calls rest on TCRdb's processing, not on the authors' analysis. In all, the sample holds around 250,000 distinct CDR3 sequences, and roughly 15% of those were seen once. 2% to 2.5% of the sample belongs to the ten largest clones.

PBMCs were isolated by Ficoll-Paque density gradient centrifugation. This clonotype was sampled from an adult woman who had mild COVID-19 (a few samples of this study predate the infection). The sample titles of this study are shuffled in the database, so cell type and time point are left out; the donor was told from shared clones. The chain is made from TRBV6-1 and TRBJ2-1, with the D gene uncertain. The sample was PBMCs or a T cell subset sorted from them (not recorded which). The bases read TGTGCCAGCAGTGCCTGGGACAATGAGCAGTTCTTC. Its product reads: CASSAWDNEQFF.